One sample yielded the 30 T cell receptor beta chains listed below, sequenced in a study of blood T cell repertoires in COVID-19. Only in-frame clones appear in the TCRdb table, and some are missing; sequencing was by immunoSEQ multiplex PCR. The sample records roughly 400,000 clones, nearly 90% being singletons. Specimen: PBMCs or T cells enriched from blood (not recorded which). These receptors originate from a woman between 18 and 29 years old who had been exposed to COVID-19.

The chain combines TRBV5-6 with TRBJ1-1; D not certain. The V and J ends lost 4 bases and 2 bases respectively, with 12 bases between them. The CDR3 is 14 amino acids. Per germline, CDR1 SGHDT and CDR2 YYEEEE. In DNA form, the CDR3 reads TGTGCCAGCAGCCAACAGAACCCTAACACTGAAGCTTTCTTT. It codes for CASSQQNPNTEAFF. Based on the CDR3 plus reference TRBV5-6 and TRBJ1-1, the full variable domain is DAGVTQSPTHLIKTRGQQVTLRCSPKSGHDTVSWYQQALGQGPQFIFQYYEEEERQRGNFPDRFSGHQFPNYSSELNVNALLLGDSALYLCASSQQNPNTEAFFGQGTRLTVV.

The chain combines TRBV18 with TRBJ1-3, with TRBD1 identical over 7 bases. The ends lost 6 bases at V and 5 bases at J; junction bases unmatched: 7. The CDR3 is 14 amino acids. CDR1 is KGHSH and CDR2 is LQKENI in the germline V gene. The CDR3 DNA sequence: TGTGCCAGCTCCCCCTCGGGACAGCGAAACACCATATATTTT. Its translation is CASSPSGQRNTIYF.

The rearrangement joins TRBV11-2 to TRBJ2-1; 7 bases map to TRBD2. With V trimmed by 2 bases and J by 3 bases, 7 bases remained unmatched. CDR3 length: 16 residues. CDR1 and CDR2 (germline): SGHAT, FQNNGV. The chain's CDR3 is CASSLTGGSYYNEQFF. In DNA, the CDR3 is TGTGCCAGCAGCTTAACGGGCGGGAGTTACTACAATGAGCAGTTCTTC.

The chain combines TRBV27 with TRBJ2-5; 8 bases match TRBD2. J lost 2 bases, V lost 5 bases, and 4 bases had no gene match. This CDR3 spans 14 amino acids. In germline, CDR1 is MNHEY, CDR2 SMNVEV (reference sequence). CDR3 sequence: CASSLPSGQETQYF. CDR3 bases: TGTGCCAGCAGTCTGCCTAGCGGGCAAGAGACCCAGTACTTC.

The V call is TRBV27, the J call TRBJ1-5; maybe TRBD1 (5 bases). The germline V and J ends were trimmed by 7 bases and 5 bases, with 15 bases remaining between them. CDR1 is MNHEY and CDR2 is SMNVEV in the germline V gene (reference sequence). The CDR3 contains 14 residues. Written as DNA, the CDR3 is TGTGCCAGCAACCAAAGACAGACCGATCAGCCCCAGCATTTT. Its translation is CASNQRQTDQPQHF.

V and J are TRBV6-5 and TRBJ2-3, with no clear D. The CDR3 is 15 amino acids. The germline V and J ends were trimmed by 5 bases and 0 bases, with 12 bases remaining between them. Germline CDR1 and CDR2: MNHEY and SVGAGI. The chain's CDR3 is CASSPQGASTDTQYF. The CDR3 region has the DNA TGTGCCAGCAGTCCCCAAGGAGCAAGCACAGATACGCAGTATTTT.

This chain connects TRBV2 to TRBJ1-6; 7 bases fit TRBD1. Trimming at V came to 8 bases and at J to 9 bases, leaving 10 bases not matched to a gene. Germline loops: CDR1 SNHLY, CDR2 FYNNEI. The CDR3 consists of 14 residues. This CDR3 reads CASVIGGSVSPLHF. The CDR3 DNA sequence: TGTGCCAGCGTTATAGGGGGCTCGGTTTCACCCCTCCACTTT. Full variable domain (missing parts from reference TRBV2 and TRBJ1-6): EPEVTQTPSHQVTQMGQEVILRCVPISNHLYFYWYRQILGQKVEFLVSFYNNEISEKSEIFDDQFSVERPDGSNFTLKIRSTKLEDSAMYFCASVIGGSVSPLHFGNGTRLTVT.

The chain uses TRBV4-2 and TRBJ2-5; possible D gene TRBD2, 5 bases. Trimming shortened V by 3 bases and J by 2 bases, and 16 bases separated the two germline ends. Germline-derived CDR1 and CDR2 are LGHNA and YNFKEQ. The CDR3 runs to 16 residues. The CDR3 DNA reads as TGTGCCAGCAGCCAGAACCCCGGAGAGCGGCAAGAGACCCAGTACTTC. Residues: CASSQNPGERQETQYF.

The chain couples TRBV5-4 to TRBJ2-1; 11 nucleotides align to TRBD1. In germline, CDR1 is SGHNT, CDR2 YYREEE (reference sequence). V shed 4 bases, J shed 7 bases, and the junction held 4 bases outside the gene matches. The CDR3 is made up of 14 amino acids. DNA for the CDR3: TGTGCCAGCAGCCGAGGGACAGGGGGTAATGAGCAGTTCTTC. Residues: CASSRGTGGNEQFF.

The V gene is TRBV7-6, the J gene TRBJ1-5; D uncertain. The CDR3 is 13 amino acids. CDR1 and CDR2 from the germline V gene are SGHVS and FNYEAQ. V was pared by 3 bases and J by 5 bases, with 8 bases between. In DNA, the CDR3 is TGTGCCAGCAGCTTCGATTTAGATCAGCCCCAGCATTTT. This gives the protein CASSFDLDQPQHF.

The rearrangement joins TRBV6-1 to TRBJ1-1; D call uncertain. Germline lookup yields CDR1 MNHNS and CDR2 SASEGT. This CDR3 is built from 11 residues. The V and J ends lost 3 bases and 11 bases respectively, with 10 bases between them. This CDR3 reads CASSERAPAFF. CDR3 nucleotides: TGTGCCAGCAGTGAGAGGGCCCCGGCTTTCTTT.

The rearrangement links TRBV9 to TRBJ2-7; possible D gene TRBD2, 5 bases. CDR3 length equals 16 residues. The ends were cut back, 4 bases at V and 0 bases at J, with 17 bases in the middle. Germline CDR1 reads SGDLS; CDR2 reads YYNGEE. The CDR3 coding sequence is TGTGCCAGCAGCCCTCTAGCCACTAGGAGCTCCTACGAGCAGTACTTC. It encodes CASSPLATRSSYEQYF.

This clone was seen a few times. V usage is TRBV28 and J usage is TRBJ1-2; D possibly corresponds to TRBD1 (6 bases). Looked up from germline, CDR1 is MDHEN and CDR2 is SYDVKM. The CDR3 loop spans 13 amino acids. V lost 5 bases to trimming and J lost 4 bases, with 11 bases between them. This CDR3 is CASSPDSSYGYTF. The CDR3 DNA is TGTGCCAGCAGTCCGGACAGTAGCTATGGCTACACCTTC.

The gene calls are TRBV2 and TRBJ1-1; 11 positions match TRBD1. J was trimmed by 0 bases and V by 8 bases; bases with no gene match: 14. This CDR3 has 18 residues. Germline CDR1 and CDR2: SNHLY and FYNNEI. The CDR3, as DNA: TGTGCCAGCGGAGGACAGGGGGCGACCTCCCTTATGAACACTGAAGCTTTCTTT. It translates to CASGGQGATSLMNTEAFF.

About this clone: The same CDR3 is also encoded by other DNA sequences in this sample. The chain links TRBV5-1 to TRBJ2-2, with a possible D match to TRBD1 (5 bases). Trimming left V 4 bases short and J 2 bases short, with 12 bases between. Germline-derived CDR1 and CDR2 are SGHRS and YFSETQ. The CDR3 length is 15 residues. This CDR3 reads CASSPGQGNTGELFF. The CDR3 bases are TGCGCCAGCAGCCCAGGGCAGGGCAACACCGGGGAGCTGTTTTTT. Based on the CDR3 plus reference TRBV5-1 and TRBJ2-2, the full variable domain is KAGVTQTPRYLIKTRGQQVTLSCSPISGHRSVSWYQQTPGQGLQFLFEYFSETQRNKGNFPGRFSGRQFSNSRSEMNVSTLELGDSALYLCASSPGQGNTGELFFGEGSRLTVL.

This clone has a single count. The chain employs TRBV30 and TRBJ2-5, with 12 bases aligning to TRBD2. Trimming removed 0 bases from V and 0 bases from J; junction bases left unmatched: 2. Germline V gene sequence: CDR1 GTSNPN, CDR2 SVGIG (reference sequence). This CDR3 has 16 amino acids. CDR3 sequence: CAWSVLAGGHQETQYF. The CDR3 DNA sequence: TGTGCCTGGAGTGTACTAGCGGGGGGCCACCAAGAGACCCAGTACTTC.

V is TRBV9 and J is TRBJ2-2; the match to TRBD1 covers 7 bases. This CDR3 has 15 residues. Germline V gene data show CDR1 as SGDLS and CDR2 as YYNGEE. V lost 3 bases to trimming and J lost 4 bases; unmatched junction nucleotides: 6. CDR3 in amino acids: CASSAGGSATGELFF. The CDR3 DNA is TGTGCCAGCAGCGCAGGGGGTTCGGCCACCGGGGAGCTGTTTTTT.

This clone appeared a few times. Distinct nucleotide sequences in the sample also encode this CDR3. CDR3 nucleotides: TGCGCCAGCAGCTTGGGGCAATCCTACAATGAGCAGTTCTTC. Residues: CASSLGQSYNEQFF. The gene calls are TRBV5-1 and TRBJ2-1; D is ambiguous. Germline V CDR1 and CDR2: SGHRS, YFSETQ. V lost 0 bases, J lost 1 base, and 5 bases lay in between. The CDR3 length is 14 residues. Complete variable domain (other parts from reference TRBV5-1 and TRBJ2-1): KAGVTQTPRYLIKTRGQQVTLSCSPISGHRSVSWYQQTPGQGLQFLFEYFSETQRNKGNFPGRFSGRQFSNSRSEMNVSTLELGDSALYLCASSLGQSYNEQFFGPGTRLTVL.

This clone was detected a few times. The rearrangement uses TRBV3-1 (or the pseudogene TRBV3-2) and TRBJ2-1; 11 positions match TRBD2. Germline CDR1 is LGHDT and CDR2 is YNNKEL (reference sequence). Trimming at V came to 2 bases and at J to 4 bases, leaving 4 bases not matched to a gene. CDR3 length: 16 amino acids. CDR3 loop: CASSQSGTSGYNEQFF. The CDR3 bases are TGTGCCAGCAGCCAATCCGGGACTAGCGGTTACAATGAGCAGTTCTTC.

The chain links TRBV6-1 to TRBJ1-5, with D unclear. Germline V lookup: CDR1 MNHNS, CDR2 SASEGT. V lost 4 bases and J lost 2, with 18 bases in between. The CDR3 has 17 amino acids. The CDR3, as DNA: TGTGCCAGCAGTGCAGCCCCTCCTCCTGCGGGCAATCAGCCCCAGCATTTT. As protein: CASSAAPPPAGNQPQHF.

CDR3 nucleotides: TGTGCCAGCAGTGACCTAGGAGGGGCTGGTACGCAGTATTTT. Translated: CASSDLGGAGTQYF. The chain links TRBV6-1 to TRBJ2-3; TRBD2 is a possible D gene (6 bases). The germline V gene has CDR1 MNHNS and CDR2 SASEGT. The length of the CDR3 is 14 residues. Trimming cost V 3 bases and J 8 bases, with 15 bases left between them.

This chain connects TRBV7-2 to TRBJ2-3; a weak D match, TRBD2 (5 bases). This CDR3 is built from 16 residues. Trimming removed 5 bases at V and 0 bases at J, with 15 bases between. CDR1 is SGHTA and CDR2 is FQGNSA in the germline V gene. The CDR3 sequence is CASSPPGGRSTDTQYF. The CDR3 nucleotides read TGTGCCAGCAGCCCCCCTGGCGGGCGTAGCACAGATACGCAGTATTTT.

The chain is built from TRBV28 and TRBJ2-1, with D possibly matching TRBD2 (6 bases). This CDR3 region has 13 residues. V was cut by 2 bases and J by 10 bases, with 12 bases left in between. CDR1 is MDHEN and CDR2 is SYDVKM in the germline V gene. The CDR3 sequence: CASSLGGVSEQFF. In DNA form, the CDR3 reads TGTGCCAGCAGTTTAGGCGGGGTTTCGGAGCAGTTCTTC.

The chain is built from TRBV18 and TRBJ2-2; 8 nucleotides agree with TRBD1. The CDR3 contains 16 residues. Germline-derived CDR1 and CDR2 are KGHSH and LQKENI. The ends lost 4 bases at V and 2 bases at J; junction bases unmatched: 6. CDR3 loop: CASSLQDRVNTGELFF. The CDR3 region has the DNA TGTGCCAGCTCACTACAGGACAGGGTAAACACCGGGGAGCTGTTTTTT.

This clone was observed a handful of times. This rearrangement joins TRBV14 to TRBJ2-6; TRBD1 is a possible D gene (5 bases). Trimming left V 2 bases short and J 2 bases short, with 7 bases between. Germline V gene sequence: CDR1 SGHDN, CDR2 FVKESK. The CDR3 length is 15 residues. The CDR3 is CASSQKGTGANVLTF. CDR3 coding DNA: TGTGCCAGCAGCCAAAAGGGGACTGGGGCCAACGTCCTGACTTTC.

V is TRBV11-2 and J is TRBJ2-7; 7 bases are shared with TRBD2. The CDR3 length is 15 residues. Germline V gives CDR1 SGHAT, CDR2 FQNNGV. V dropped 7 bases and J dropped 0; count of bases not matched to a gene: 9. This chain's CDR3 is CASTRGRETSYEQYF. The CDR3 coding sequence is TGTGCCAGCACAAGAGGGAGGGAGACCTCCTACGAGCAGTACTTC. Full variable domain (remainder filled in from reference TRBV11-2 and TRBJ2-7): EAGVAQSPRYKIIEKRQSVAFWCNPISGHATLYWYQQILGQGPKLLIQFQNNGVVDDSQLPKDRFSAERLKGVDSTLKIQPAKLEDSAVYLCASTRGRETSYEQYFGPGTRLTVT.

This chain joins TRBV3-1 (or the pseudogene TRBV3-2) and TRBJ2-5; TRBD2 matches at 8 bases. Germline CDR1 LGHDT, CDR2 YNNKEL (reference sequence). V trimming: 7 bases; J trimming: 5 bases; junction bases outside the gene matches: 12. There are 15 residues in the CDR3. The CDR3 region is CASTTIRGGRETQYF. The CDR3, as DNA: TGTGCCAGCACTACTATTCGGGGGGGCCGGGAGACCCAGTACTTC.

The sample holds a few counts of this clone. The V and J genes are TRBV7-2 and TRBJ2-2, with D possibly being TRBD1 (6 bases). This CDR3 spans 13 amino acids. Germline CDR1 SGHTA, CDR2 FQGNSA. Deletions cut 5 bases from V and 7 bases from J, with 11 bases between. Here the CDR3 reads CASSVGARGELFF. The CDR3 DNA is TGTGCCAGCAGCGTGGGGGCGCGCGGGGAGCTGTTTTTT.

The chain is built from TRBV3-1 (or the pseudogene TRBV3-2) and TRBJ1-5; no reliable D call. Germline V gene lookup returns CDR1 LGHDT and CDR2 YNNKEL (reference sequence). V lost 1 base, J lost 3 bases, and 10 bases lay in between. The CDR3 totals 15 residues. The CDR3 region is CASSQAPGNNQPQHF. The CDR3 DNA reads TGTGCCAGCAGCCAAGCCCCGGGAAACAATCAGCCCCAGCATTTT.

This rearrangement joins TRBV11-3 to TRBJ2-3; 8 bases are shared with TRBD1. The trim removed 4 bases at V and 3 bases at J, leaving 12 bases unmatched. CDR1 and CDR2 (germline): SGHNT, YENEEA. There are 17 residues in the CDR3. The CDR3 sequence is CASSSTRRQGLTDTQYF. DNA of the CDR3: TGTGCCAGCAGCTCAACCCGGAGACAGGGGTTGACAGATACGCAGTATTTT.